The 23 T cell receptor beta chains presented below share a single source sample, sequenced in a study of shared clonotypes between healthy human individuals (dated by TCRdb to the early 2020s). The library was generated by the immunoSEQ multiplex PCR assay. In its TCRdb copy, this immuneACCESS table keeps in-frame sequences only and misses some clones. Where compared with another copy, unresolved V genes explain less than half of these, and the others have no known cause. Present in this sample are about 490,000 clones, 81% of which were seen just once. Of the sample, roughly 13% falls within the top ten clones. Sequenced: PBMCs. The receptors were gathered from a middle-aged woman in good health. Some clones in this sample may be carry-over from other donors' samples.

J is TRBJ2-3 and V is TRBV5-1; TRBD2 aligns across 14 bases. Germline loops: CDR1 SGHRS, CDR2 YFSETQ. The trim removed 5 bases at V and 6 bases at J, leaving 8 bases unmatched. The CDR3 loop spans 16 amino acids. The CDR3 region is CASSPGLAGGSDTQYF. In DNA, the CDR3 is TGCGCCAGCAGTCCTGGACTAGCGGGAGGATCCGATACGCAGTATTTT.

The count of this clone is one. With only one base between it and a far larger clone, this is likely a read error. CDR3 protein: CASSLSFGGTRAGELLF. DNA for the CDR3: TGTGCCAGCAGTTTATCTTTTGGGGGAACGAGGGCCGGGGAGCTGCTTTTT. This sequence joins TRBV28 and TRBJ2-2; D is tentatively TRBD1 or TRBD2 (5 bases each). Germline V gives CDR1 MDHEN, CDR2 SYDVKM. This CDR3 spans 17 amino acids.

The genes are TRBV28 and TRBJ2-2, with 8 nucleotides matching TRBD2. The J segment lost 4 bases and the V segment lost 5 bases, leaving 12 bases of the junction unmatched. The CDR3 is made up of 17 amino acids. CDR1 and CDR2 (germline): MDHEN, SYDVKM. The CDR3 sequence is CASSTLPAGVFTGELFF. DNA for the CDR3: TGTGCCAGCAGTACGCTTCCAGCGGGAGTTTTCACCGGGGAGCTGTTTTTT.

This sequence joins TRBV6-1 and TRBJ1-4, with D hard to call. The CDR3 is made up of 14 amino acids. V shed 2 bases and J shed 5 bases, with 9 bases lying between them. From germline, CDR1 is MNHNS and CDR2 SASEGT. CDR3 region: CASSEPGLNEKLFF. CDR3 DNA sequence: TGTGCCAGCAGTGAACCGGGGTTGAATGAAAAACTGTTTTTT.

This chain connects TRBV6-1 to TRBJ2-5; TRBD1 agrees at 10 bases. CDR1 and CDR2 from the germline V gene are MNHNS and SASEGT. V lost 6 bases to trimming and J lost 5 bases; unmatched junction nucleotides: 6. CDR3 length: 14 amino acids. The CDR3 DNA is TGTGCCAGCAGCCCGACAGGGGGCCGGGAGACCCAGTACTTC. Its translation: CASSPTGGRETQYF.

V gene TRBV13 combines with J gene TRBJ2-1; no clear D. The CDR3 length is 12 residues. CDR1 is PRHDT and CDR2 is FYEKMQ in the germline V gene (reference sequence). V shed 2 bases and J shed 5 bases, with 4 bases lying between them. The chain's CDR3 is CASSLNHNEQFF. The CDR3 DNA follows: TGTGCCAGCAGCTTAAATCACAATGAGCAGTTCTTC.

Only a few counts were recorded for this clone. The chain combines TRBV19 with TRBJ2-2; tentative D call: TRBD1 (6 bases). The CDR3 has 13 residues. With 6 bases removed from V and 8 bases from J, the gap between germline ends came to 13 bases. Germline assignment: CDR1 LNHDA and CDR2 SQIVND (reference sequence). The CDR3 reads CASRPPGTGELFF. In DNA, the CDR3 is TGTGCCAGTAGACCACCCGGGACAGGGGAGCTGTTTTTT.

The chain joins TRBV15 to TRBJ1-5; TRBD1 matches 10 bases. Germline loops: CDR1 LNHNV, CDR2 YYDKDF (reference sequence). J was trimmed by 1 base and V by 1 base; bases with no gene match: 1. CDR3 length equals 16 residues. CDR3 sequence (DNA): TGTGCCACCAGCAGAGGACAGGGGGCAAGCAATCAGCCCCAGCATTTT. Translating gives CATSRGQGASNQPQHF.

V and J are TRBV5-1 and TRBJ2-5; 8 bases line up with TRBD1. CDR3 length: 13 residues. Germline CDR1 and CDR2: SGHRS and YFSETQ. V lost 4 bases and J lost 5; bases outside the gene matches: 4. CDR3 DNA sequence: TGCGCCAGCAGCACGACAGGGGTTGAGACCCAGTACTTC. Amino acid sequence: CASSTTGVETQYF.

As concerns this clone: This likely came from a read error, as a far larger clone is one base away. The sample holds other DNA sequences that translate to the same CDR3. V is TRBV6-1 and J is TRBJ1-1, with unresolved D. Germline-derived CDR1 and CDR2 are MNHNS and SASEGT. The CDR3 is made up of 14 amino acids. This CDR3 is CASTLEPLNTEAFF. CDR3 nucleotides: TGTGCCAGCACCCTGGAACCTCTGAACACTGAAGCCTTCTTT.

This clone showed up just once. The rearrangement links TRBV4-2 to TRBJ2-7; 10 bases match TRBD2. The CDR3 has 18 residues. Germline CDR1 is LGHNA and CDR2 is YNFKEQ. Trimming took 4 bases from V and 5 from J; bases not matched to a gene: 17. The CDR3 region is CASSLRGTSVTPGDEQYF. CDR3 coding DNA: TGTGCCAGCAGCCTCCGAGGGACTAGCGTCACCCCGGGGGACGAGCAGTACTTC.

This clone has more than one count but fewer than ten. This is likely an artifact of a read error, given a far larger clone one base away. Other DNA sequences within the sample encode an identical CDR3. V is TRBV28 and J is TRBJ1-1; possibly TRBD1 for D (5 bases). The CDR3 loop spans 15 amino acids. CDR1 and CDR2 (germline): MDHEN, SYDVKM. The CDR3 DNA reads TGTGCCAGCAGTTTTCGGGGGACGCTGAACACTGAAGCCTTCTTT. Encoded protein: CASSFRGTLNTEAFF.

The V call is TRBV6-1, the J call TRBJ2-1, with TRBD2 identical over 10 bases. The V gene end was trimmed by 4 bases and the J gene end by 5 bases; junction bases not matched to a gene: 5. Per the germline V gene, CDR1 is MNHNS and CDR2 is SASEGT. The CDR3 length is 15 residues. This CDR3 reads CASSGIAGGHNEQFF. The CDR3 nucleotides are TGTGCCAGCAGTGGAATAGCGGGAGGCCACAATGAGCAGTTCTTC.

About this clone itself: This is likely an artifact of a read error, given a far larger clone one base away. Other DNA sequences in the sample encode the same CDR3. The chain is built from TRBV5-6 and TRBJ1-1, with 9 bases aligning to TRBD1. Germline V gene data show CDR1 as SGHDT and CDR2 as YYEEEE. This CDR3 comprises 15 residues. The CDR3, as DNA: TGTGCCAGCAGCTTATTACAGGGGGCTGGGACTGAAGCTTTCTTC. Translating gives CASSLLQGAGTEAFF.

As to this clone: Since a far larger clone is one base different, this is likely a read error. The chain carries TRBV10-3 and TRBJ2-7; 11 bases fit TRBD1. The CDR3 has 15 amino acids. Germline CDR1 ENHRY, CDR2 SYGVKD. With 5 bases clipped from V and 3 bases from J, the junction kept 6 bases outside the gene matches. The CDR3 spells CAISPRDRGGYEQYF. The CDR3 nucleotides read TGTGCCATCAGTCCCCGGGACAGGGGGGGCTACGAGCAGTACTTC.

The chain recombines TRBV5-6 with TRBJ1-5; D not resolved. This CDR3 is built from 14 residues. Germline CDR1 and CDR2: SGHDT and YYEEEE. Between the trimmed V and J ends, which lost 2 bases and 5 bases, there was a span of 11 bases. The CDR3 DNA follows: TGTGCCAGCAGCTTAAAGGGAGAACATCAGCCCCAGCATTTT. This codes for CASSLKGEHQPQHF.

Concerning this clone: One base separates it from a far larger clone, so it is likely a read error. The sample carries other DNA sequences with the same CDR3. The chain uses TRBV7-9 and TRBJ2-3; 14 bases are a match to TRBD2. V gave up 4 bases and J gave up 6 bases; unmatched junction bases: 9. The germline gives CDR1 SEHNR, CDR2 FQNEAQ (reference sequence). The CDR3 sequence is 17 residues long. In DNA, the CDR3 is TGTGCCAGCAGCTCTGGGGGGACTAGCGGGAGTGCGGATACGCAGTATTTT. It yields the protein CASSSGGTSGSADTQYF.

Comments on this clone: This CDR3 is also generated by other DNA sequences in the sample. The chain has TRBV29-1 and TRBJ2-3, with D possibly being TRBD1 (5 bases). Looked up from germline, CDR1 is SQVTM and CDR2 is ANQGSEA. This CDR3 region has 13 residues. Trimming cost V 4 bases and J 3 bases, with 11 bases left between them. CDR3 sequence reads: CSVGQGSTDTQYF. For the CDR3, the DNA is TGCAGCGTTGGTCAGGGTTCGACAGATACGCAGTATTTT.

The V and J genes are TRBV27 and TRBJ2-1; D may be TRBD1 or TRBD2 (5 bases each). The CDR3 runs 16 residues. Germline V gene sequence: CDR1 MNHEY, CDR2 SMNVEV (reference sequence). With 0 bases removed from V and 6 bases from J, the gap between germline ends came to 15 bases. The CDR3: CASSLSTRGATNEQFF. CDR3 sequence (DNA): TGTGCCAGCAGTTTATCGACTCGAGGGGCGACCAATGAGCAGTTCTTC.

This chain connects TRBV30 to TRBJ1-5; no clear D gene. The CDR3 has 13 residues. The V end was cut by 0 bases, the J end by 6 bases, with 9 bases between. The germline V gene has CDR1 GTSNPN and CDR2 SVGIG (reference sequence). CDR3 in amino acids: CAWSVMGGQPQHF. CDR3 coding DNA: TGTGCCTGGAGTGTAATGGGAGGTCAGCCCCAGCATTTT. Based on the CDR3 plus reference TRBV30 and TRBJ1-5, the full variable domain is SQTIHQWPATLVQPVGSPLSLECTVEGTSNPNLYWYRQAAGRGLQLLFYSVGIGQISSEVPQNLSASRPQDRQFILSSKKLLLSDSGFYLCAWSVMGGQPQHFGDGTRLSIL.

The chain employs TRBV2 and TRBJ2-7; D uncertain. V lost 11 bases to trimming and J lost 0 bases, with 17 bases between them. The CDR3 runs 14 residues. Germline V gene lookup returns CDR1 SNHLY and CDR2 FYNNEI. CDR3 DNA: TGTGCCTTCGGCGGAGCAGCAAGCTCCTACGAGCAGTACTTC. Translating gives CAFGGAASSYEQYF. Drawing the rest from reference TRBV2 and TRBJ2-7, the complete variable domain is EPEVTQTPSHQVTQMGQEVILRCVPISNHLYFYWYRQILGQKVEFLVSFYNNEISEKSEIFDDQFSVERPDGSNFTLKIRSTKLEDSAMYFCAFGGAASSYEQYFGPGTRLTVT.

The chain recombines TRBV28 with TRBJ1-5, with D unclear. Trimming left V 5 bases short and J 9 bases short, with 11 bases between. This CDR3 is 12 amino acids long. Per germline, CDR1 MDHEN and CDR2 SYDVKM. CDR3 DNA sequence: TGTGCCAGCAGTGATCCTTGGGGGCCCCAGCATTTT. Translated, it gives CASSDPWGPQHF. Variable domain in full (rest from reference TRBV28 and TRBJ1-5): DVKVTQSSRYLVKRTGEKVFLECVQDMDHENMFWYRQDPGLGLRLIYFSYDVKMKEKGDIPEGYSVSREKKERFSLILESASTNQTSMYLCASSDPWGPQHFGDGTRLSIL.

The CDR3 DNA reads TGTGCCAGCTCACCAGTCAGGAACACTGAAGCTTTCTTT. This translates into CASSPVRNTEAFF. The chain recombines TRBV18 with TRBJ1-1, with D unclear. This CDR3 comprises 13 residues. Germline CDR1 and CDR2: KGHSH and LQKENI. Trimming stripped 2 bases from V and 1 base from J, with 5 bases between.